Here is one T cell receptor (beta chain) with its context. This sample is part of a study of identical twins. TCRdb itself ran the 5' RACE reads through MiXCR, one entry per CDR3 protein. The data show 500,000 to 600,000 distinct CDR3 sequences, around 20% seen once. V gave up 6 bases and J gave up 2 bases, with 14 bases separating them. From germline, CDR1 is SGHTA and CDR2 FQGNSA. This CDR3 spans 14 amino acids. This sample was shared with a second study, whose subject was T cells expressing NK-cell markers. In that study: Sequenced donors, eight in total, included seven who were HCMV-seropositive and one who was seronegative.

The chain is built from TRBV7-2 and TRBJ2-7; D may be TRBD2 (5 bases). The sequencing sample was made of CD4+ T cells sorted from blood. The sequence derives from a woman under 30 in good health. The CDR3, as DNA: TGTGCCAGCAGGACGGACCCCGGGACCTACGAGCAGTACTTC. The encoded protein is CASRTDPGTYEQYF.